This record looks at one T cell receptor beta chain sequence and its context. Its antigen has not been determined. No much larger clonotype is one base removed from it; base qualities were not supplied. Sequences MGHRA (CDR1) and YSYEKL (CDR2) are obtained from the germline V gene. Compared with germline, V lacks 0 bases and J lacks 4 bases; bases without a gene match: 10. The CDR3, from cysteine to phenylalanine, totals 18 residues. This entry keeps only the CDR3 DNA: 54 bases, framed from base 1. In total, more than 500 healthy bone marrow donors made up the cohort. All cohort members were sampled while nominally healthy, although unrecorded immune exposures were likely present. The donor was CMV seropositive and belonged to the group of some 290 seropositive cohort members. A peripheral blood sample was collected from each donor, and TCR beta sequencing was performed on peripheral blood mononuclear cells. Genomic DNA was extracted from the blood cell samples with the Qiagen DNeasy Blood Extraction Kit.

The sample comes from a study of cytomegalovirus exposure and HLA in healthy donors (dated by TCRdb to about 2017). Some background on the complete study: According to an earlier analysis of 550 to 750 of the donors, roughly 180 million T cells yielded over 100 million unique TCR beta sequences and more than 250 Gb of sequence data. Rather than drawing on any new phenotypic data, the later analysis identified candidate immune exposures from TCR beta sequences and the way those sequences occurred across donors. Donor age, sex, ethnicity and CMV serostatus were compiled alongside the repertoire data. The number of donors typed differed by locus, with roughly 620-630 for A, B, C, DRB1 and DQB1, around 560 for DQA1, approximately 570 for DPA1, and about 450 for DPB1. High-throughput TCR immunosequencing, statistical association of individual TCRs with disease status, and machine learning were combined to predict cytomegalovirus infection status. Every discovery cohort repertoire had been produced on one sequencing platform. Roughly 5 DR-DQ haplotypes were handled as single units for association and clustering, since linkage in the cohort was strong. Besides the first cohort of some 670 subjects, a separate validation cohort made up of over 95 different subjects was used. An earlier analysis of nearly 600 of the donors applied high-throughput TCR beta sequencing to assess whether each TCR beta V gene segment acted as functional or pseudogenic. About 300 gigabases of sequencing data and 80 million or so unique TCR sequences were included in an early release covering roughly 700 HLA-typed donors. Class I and class II HLA loci were covered by the typing at four-digit resolution. To study patterns of TCR occurrence, a later analysis re-analyzed previously published TCR beta repertoires from 500 to 850 donors and added high-resolution HLA genotyping. In a later genetic analysis, genome-wide SNP genotypes for 398 of the 666 donors were used, and that subset was treated as a discovery cohort. Among roughly 400 genotyped donors of the cohort, an average of about 240,000 unique TCR beta nucleotide sequences were sequenced per donor, 15% to 20% of them non-productive. The study used immunosequencing to profile the T cell repertoires of 670 or so subjects and linked those repertoires to cytomegalovirus serostatus. The genetic ancestry cluster associated with self-reported Caucasian donors included 81% of the approximately 430 genotyped donors. The study aimed to test whether signatures of past pathogen exposure could be identified by cataloging public T cell receptors. The research as a whole found: The classifier was reported to diagnose cytomegalovirus status with high specificity and sensitivity in both the original and validation cohorts. The cohort was sequenced for TCR beta chains only, and without alpha or paired-chain data the features that could be detected were limited. In a later analysis, TCR association rates were found to vary across HLA loci, with the most associated TCRs seen for DRB1 alleles and the fewest for HLA-C alleles. Presence/absence analyses assumed roughly uniform sequencing depth across donors, an assumption that may not hold. Because some donors lacked HLA typing at each locus, the association tests relied only on the typed subset. An association between a missense DCLRE1C variant and V-gene and J-gene trimming of TCR beta chains was found in a later genetic analysis and replicated in an independent cohort. A later analysis associated about 18,000 TCR beta sequences with specific HLA alleles at a false discovery rate of 0.05. CMV serostatus was the only immune exposure information available for the cohort. Because the 87-base-pair reads could not distinguish some IMGT-functional V segments, including TRBV6-2 and TRBV6-3, those segments were excluded. In a later analysis, HLA-associated TCR beta chains were found to be more clonally expanded and to have lower generation probabilities than equally common non-associated chains. Some 15 rarely observed V segments, including chromosome 9 orphons, were excluded from the earlier analysis of several hundred of the donors because counts were too low. According to a later genetic analysis, donors in an Asian-associated ancestry cluster had fewer N-insertions in productive TCRs than the approximately 630-donor mean. Linkage disequilibrium might explain the correlated functional status among segregating V segments, but an unknown experimental factor could not be ruled out. When HLA alleles, especially DR and DQ, strongly co-occurred, attributing TCR associations to individual alleles was difficult. A few of the identified cytomegalovirus-associated TCR beta chains were confirmed in vitro to be specific for cytomegalovirus antigens. A cluster of highly shared sequence variants was judged likely to represent a technical artifact of the sequencing pipeline. The authors suggested that the approach could potentially be generalized to other disease states and immunological phenotypes. Most CMV-associated TCR beta chains appeared to be HLA-restricted in a later analysis, and the HLA associations seemed to be driven largely by CMV exposure. A total of 164 TCR beta chains were listed by the study as associated with cytomegalovirus. According to a later analysis, parvovirus B19, influenza, CMV and Epstein-Barr virus appeared linked to several top co-occurrence clusters. Most TCR sequences were seen in very few donors, while some public TCRs were found in many individuals. A further reported finding was that TCR beta sequences accurately predicted the HLA-A and HLA-B alleles for most subjects in the first cohort. Broadly in line with IMGT annotations, most TCR beta V segments showed up in productive rearrangements about 87% or about 30% of the time in an earlier analysis of several hundred of the donors.

Libraries were constructed by the immunoSEQ multiplex PCR assay. For the multiplex PCR, a mixture combining 60 forward primers for TCR Vbeta segments and 13 reverse primers for TCR Jbeta segments was used. Amplification of the CDR3 region of rearranged TCR beta genes was performed with a multiplex PCR assay on genomic DNA. The amplified TCR beta libraries were sequenced on the Illumina HiSeq System as 87-base-pair reads. Per the original workflow: A later analysis tallied tens of millions of unique TCR beta chains across the approximately 670 repertoires, and approximately 12 million of those chains were shared by two or more donors. Raw reads were error-corrected and collapsed into unique sequences by a nearest-neighbor algorithm in which closely related sequences were merged to remove PCR and sequencing errors. V, D and J gene segments were assigned by aligning CDR3 sequences to IMGT reference sequences. For a sequence to be retained, a match of at least six nucleotides to both a V gene segment and a J gene segment was required. A rearrangement was called productive if the CDR3 had no stop codons and remained in frame with V and J, and every other rearrangement was called non-productive. Following IMGT convention, CDR3 was defined as the stretch from the second conserved V-encoded cysteine to the conserved J-encoded phenylalanine. The earlier analysis of some 550 of the donors excluded any sequence lacking an unambiguous match to a single V gene segment. In an earlier analysis of some 590 of the donors, a V segment was called functional when productive rearrangements were above 56.7%, and segregating when the standard deviation between donors exceeded 5%. A statistical classification framework was built for diagnosing cytomegalovirus status from the catalog of TCR beta chain sequences. In a later analysis, TCR nucleotide sequences were compared against IMGT/GENE-DB human TR gene sequences so that V and J genes could be assigned. In a later analysis, CDR3 sequences and most-parsimonious VDJ recombination scenarios were assigned using the TCRdist pipeline. A later analysis defined each TCR beta chain by its CDR3 amino acid sequence plus V-gene family, and excluded reads lacking a unique V-gene family. A later analysis removed roughly 590 highly shared, low-generation-probability nucleotide sequences to deal with suspected cross-contamination and a sequencing artifact. In a later analysis, a clonal expansion index for each public chain was calculated from normalized within-repertoire ranks of inferred template counts. In a later analysis, generation probabilities were computed with a VDJ recombination model fitted to out-of-frame rearrangements, and the resulting probabilities were checked against IGoR. In a later analysis, TCR-TCR, TCR-HLA and TCR-CMV co-occurrence was scored with hypergeometric tests, and a repertoire-size bias correction was applied to TCR pairs. To estimate false discovery rates, a later analysis permuted the HLA or CMV assignments 20 times. A later analysis grouped co-occurring TCRs with DBSCAN, adding TCRdist sequence similarity when clustering within HLA-allele-positive subsets. Repertoires with fewer than 30,000 or more than 120,000 public chains, plus five repertoires with anomalous nucleotide sharing, were excluded from co-occurrence clustering. TCRdb re-hosts the immuneACCESS table, in-frame sequences only. Its copies lack some clones; in the studies checked, an unresolved V gene accounts for under half of them, and the cause for the rest is not known. V, J and clone size reflect that table, while D and trimming were determined from the DNA. A total of about 160,000 clones appear in this sample, around four fifths of them only once. Under 1% of the sample comes from the top ten.

The receptor was derived from a girl aged 2 to 10 in good health and CMV-seropositive. Sequencing was done on a sample of PBMCs. The rearranged segments are TRBV4-1 and TRBJ2-3, with TRBD2 matching 10 junction bases. DNA sequence: TGCGCCAGCAGCCAAGAAGCGGGAGGGCCCTACCGATCAGATACGCAGTATTTT. It codes for CASSQEAGGPYRSDTQYF.